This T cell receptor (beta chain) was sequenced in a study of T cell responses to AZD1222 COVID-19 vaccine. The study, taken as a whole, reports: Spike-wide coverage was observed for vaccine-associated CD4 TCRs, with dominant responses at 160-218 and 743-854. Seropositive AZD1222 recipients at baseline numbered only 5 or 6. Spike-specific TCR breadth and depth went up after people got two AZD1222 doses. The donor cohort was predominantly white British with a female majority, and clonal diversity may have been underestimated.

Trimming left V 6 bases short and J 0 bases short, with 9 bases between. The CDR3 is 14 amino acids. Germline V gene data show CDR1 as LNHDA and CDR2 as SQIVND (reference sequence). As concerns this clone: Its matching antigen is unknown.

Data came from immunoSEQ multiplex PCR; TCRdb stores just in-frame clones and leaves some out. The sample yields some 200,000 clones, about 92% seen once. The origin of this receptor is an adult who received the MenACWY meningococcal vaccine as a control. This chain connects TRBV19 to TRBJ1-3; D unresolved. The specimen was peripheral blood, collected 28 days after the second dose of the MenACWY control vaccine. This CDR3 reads CASRVGSSGNTIYF. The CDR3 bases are TGTGCCAGTAGAGTCGGCTCCTCTGGAAACACCATATATTTT.